Sequencing of this T cell receptor (beta chain) was carried out in a study of cytomegalovirus exposure and HLA in healthy donors. Study context: Early release data held 85 million to 95 million unique TCRs from HLA-typed donors. Study observations and caveats: An Asian-associated ancestry cluster reportedly showed fewer N-insertions than the approximately 660-donor mean in a later analysis. Later analysis demonstrated an association between a missense DCLRE1C variant and TCR beta V- and J-gene trimming. Associated with HLA alleles at 0.05 false discovery rate in a later analysis were some 16,000 TCR beta sequences.

Worth noting for this clone: The target antigen is unknown.

Primers for the PCR totalled 60 Vbeta and 13 Jbeta. The protocol was immunoSEQ multiplex PCR, while the TCRdb copy is restricted to in-frame clones and leaves out a portion. The table records some 150,000 clones, around 81% of them present only once. Trimming pared 6 bases from V and 4 bases from J, leaving 6 bases between. This CDR3 region has 12 residues. Germline V gives CDR1 LGHNA, CDR2 YSLEER. The V and J genes are TRBV4-3 and TRBJ1-4; D gene unclear. This clonotype originated in a male donor in good health and CMV-seronegative. The sample was PBMCs. Written as DNA, the CDR3 is TGCGCCAGCAGGGGAGGTAATGAAAAACTGTTTTTT. Protein: CASRGGNEKLFF.